This TCR beta chain stems from a study of identical twins. Whole-study findings and limits: Out-of-frame TCR alpha sharing in monozygotic twins exceeded recombination model predictions.

TCRdb analysed the 5' RACE reads with MiXCR anew, one entry per CDR3 protein. Of under 800,000 distinct CDR3 sequences listed, 21% are singletons. Trimming stripped 5 bases from V and 2 bases from J, with 12 bases between. The CDR3 has 14 residues. CDR1 and CDR2 (germline): MNHEY, SMNVEV (reference sequence). This clonotype has more than one count but fewer than ten. The target antigen is unknown. This sample was also put to use in a study of T cells expressing NK-cell markers. Per that paper: Of eight sequenced donors, seven were HCMV-seropositive and one HCMV-seronegative.

Sequences were obtained from PBMCs. The chain carries TRBV27 and TRBJ1-2; no clear D gene. The origin of this receptor is a woman between 18 and 29 years old in good health. The CDR3 spells CASSINPLNYGYTF. In nucleotides, the CDR3 is TGTGCCAGCAGTATAAACCCACTCAACTATGGCTACACCTTC.